This T cell receptor (beta chain) was identified in a study of beta chain features in type 1 diabetes. This clone was seen at least ten times. Antigen unknown. General study findings and limits: Across all four CD4+ subsets, people with type 1 diabetes showed modestly shorter TCRB CDR3s. With patients and controls alike, PCR might favor shorter templates to an equal degree. Whether HLA type affects TCRB rearrangement stayed undetermined in the present work.

Since all of the isolated RNA was reverse transcribed, expressed TCRB transcripts were what got sequenced. Here immunoSEQ multiplex PCR was the method, and the copy in TCRdb shows in-frame clones only, minus some. The profile shows under 150,000 clones, 9% of them singletons. CDR3 length: 11 amino acids. The germline CDR1 and CDR2 sequences are GTSNPN and SVGIG (reference sequence). Germline trimming cut 5 bases from V and 5 bases from J; bases unmatched to any gene: 2. The receptor was derived from a man aged 25-45 years with type 1 diabetes. The chain carries TRBV30 and TRBJ2-7, with 8 bases identical to TRBD2. The sample comprised central memory CD4+ T cells from blood. The CDR3 nucleotides are TGTGCCTGGGCGGGGGGCAACGAGCAGTACTTC. This encodes CAWAGGNEQYF.